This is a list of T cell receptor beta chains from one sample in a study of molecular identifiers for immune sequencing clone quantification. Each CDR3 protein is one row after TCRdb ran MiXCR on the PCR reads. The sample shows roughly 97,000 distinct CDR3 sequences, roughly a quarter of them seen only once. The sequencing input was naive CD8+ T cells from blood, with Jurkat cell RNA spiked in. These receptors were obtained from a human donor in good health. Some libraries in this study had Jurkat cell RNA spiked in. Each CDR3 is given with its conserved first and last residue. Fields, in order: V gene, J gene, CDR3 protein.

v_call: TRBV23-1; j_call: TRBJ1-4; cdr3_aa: CASSKGKTGGTNEKLFF
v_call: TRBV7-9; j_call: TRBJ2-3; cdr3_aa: CASSPPLTDTQYF
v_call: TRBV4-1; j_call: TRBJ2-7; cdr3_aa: CASSQGPGDEQYF
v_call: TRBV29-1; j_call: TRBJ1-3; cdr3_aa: CSAEGQAINSGNTIYF
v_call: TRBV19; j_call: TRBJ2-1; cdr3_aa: CASSDGTAWYNEQFF
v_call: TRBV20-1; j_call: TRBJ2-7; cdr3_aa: CSAREQGASYEQYF
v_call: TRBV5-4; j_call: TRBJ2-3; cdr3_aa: CASSMEGGSTDTQYF
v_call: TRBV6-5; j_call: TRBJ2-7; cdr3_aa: CASIPLAGRTYEQYF
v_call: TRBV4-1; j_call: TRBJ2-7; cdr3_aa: CASSPRQAGGLYEQYF
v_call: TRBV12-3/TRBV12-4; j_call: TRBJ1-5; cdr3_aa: CASSPKGAQPQHF
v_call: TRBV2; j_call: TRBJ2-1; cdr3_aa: CASSPGTSGFGSDEQFF
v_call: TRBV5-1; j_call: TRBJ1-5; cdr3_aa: CASSPGGPDGNQPQHF
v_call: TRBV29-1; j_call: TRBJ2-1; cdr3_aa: CSVGVNEQFF
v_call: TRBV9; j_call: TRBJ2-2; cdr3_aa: CAISVDGGLTGELFF
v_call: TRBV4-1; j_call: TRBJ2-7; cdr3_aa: CASSNSGLAGAGGDEQYF
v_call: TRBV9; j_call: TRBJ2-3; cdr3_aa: CASSEGTLTETDTQYF
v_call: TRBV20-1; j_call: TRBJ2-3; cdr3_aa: CSATDGQETQYF
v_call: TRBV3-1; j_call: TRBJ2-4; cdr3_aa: CASSQEGGERDIQYF
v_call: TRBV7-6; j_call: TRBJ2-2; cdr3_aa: CASNPLTGELFF
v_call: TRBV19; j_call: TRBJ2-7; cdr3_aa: CASSLRDSYYEQYF
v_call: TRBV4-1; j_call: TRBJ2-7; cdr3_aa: CASSQVGTSFEEQYF
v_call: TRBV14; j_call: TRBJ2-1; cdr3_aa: CASSQERSVGEQFF
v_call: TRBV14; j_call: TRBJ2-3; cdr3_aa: CASSQVAGHSSTDTQYF
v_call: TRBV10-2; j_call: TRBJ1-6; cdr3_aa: CASWEPGVAPLHF
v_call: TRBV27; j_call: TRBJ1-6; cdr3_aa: CASSLGGNSPLHF
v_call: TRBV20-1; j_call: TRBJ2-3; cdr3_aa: CSARDERELRATDTQYF
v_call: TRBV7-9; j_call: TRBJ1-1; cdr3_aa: CASSLVMANEAFF
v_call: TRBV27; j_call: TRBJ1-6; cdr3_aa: CASSLTLDSPLHF
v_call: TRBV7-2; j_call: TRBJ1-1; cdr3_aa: CASSPQLGGRTEAFF
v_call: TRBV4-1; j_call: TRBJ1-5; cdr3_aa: CASRQFHYSNQPQHF
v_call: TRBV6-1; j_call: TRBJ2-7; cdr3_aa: CASSEVGTGTYEQYF
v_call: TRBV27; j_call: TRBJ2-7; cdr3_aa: CASSWGPSGAYEQYF
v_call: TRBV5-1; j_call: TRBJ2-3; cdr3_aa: CASSSQQESMLDTQYF
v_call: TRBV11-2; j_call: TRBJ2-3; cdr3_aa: CASSSWTDQDMQYF
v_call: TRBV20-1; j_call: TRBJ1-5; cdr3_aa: CSARDLGVRQPQHF
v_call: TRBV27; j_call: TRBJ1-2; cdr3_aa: CASSLGVYYGYTF
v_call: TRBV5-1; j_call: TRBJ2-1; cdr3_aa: CASSLGLAANNEQFF
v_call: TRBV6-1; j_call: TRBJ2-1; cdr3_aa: CAINRGRTSYNEQFF
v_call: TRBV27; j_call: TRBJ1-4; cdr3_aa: CASSLKGWNSNEKLFF
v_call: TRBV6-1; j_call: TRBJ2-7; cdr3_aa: CASSESGLAGFYEQYF
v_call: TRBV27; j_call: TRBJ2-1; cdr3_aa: CASSLSSMDVEQFF
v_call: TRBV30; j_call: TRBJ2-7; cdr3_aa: CAWSEPPGRYSYEQYF
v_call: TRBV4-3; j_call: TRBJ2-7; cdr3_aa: CASSQDWTGGVDEQYF
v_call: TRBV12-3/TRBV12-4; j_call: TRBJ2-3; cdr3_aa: CASSLMAGVTDTQYF
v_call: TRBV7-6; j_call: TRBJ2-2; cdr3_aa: CASSFAGGTNTGELFF
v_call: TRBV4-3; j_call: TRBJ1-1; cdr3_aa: CASSQDQWTGDTNPEASF
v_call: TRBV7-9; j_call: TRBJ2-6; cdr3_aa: CASSPDGTEMTNVLTF
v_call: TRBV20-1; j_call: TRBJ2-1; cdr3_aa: CSARDQASGRVDEQFF
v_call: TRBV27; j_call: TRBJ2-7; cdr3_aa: CASSRRSSYEQYF
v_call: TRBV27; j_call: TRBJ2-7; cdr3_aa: CATRTASYEQYF
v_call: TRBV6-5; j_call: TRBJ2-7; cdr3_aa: CASSYAPLYGQYF
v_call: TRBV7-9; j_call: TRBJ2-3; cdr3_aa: CASSLTGGVADTQYF
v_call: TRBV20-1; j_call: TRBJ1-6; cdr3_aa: CSARSDPYSSYNSPLHF
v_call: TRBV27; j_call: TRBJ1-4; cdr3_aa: CASSLLTDEKLFF
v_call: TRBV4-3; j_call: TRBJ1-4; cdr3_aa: CASSQDGTGAANEKLFF